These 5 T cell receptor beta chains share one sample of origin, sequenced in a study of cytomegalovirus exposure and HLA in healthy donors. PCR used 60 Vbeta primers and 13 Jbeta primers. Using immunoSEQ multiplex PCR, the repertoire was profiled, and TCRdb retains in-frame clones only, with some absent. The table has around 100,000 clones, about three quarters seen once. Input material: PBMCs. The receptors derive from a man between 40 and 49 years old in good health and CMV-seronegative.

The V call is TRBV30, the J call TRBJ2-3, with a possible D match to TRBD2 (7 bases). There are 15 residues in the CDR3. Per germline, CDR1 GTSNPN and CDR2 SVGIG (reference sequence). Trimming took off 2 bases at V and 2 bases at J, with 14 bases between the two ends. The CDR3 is CAWSFKGGFTDTQYF. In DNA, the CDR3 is TGTGCCTGGAGTTTTAAGGGGGGGTTCACAGATACGCAGTATTTT.

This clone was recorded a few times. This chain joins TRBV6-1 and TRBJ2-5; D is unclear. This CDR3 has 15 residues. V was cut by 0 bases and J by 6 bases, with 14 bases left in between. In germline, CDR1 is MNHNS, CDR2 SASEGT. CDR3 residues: CASSEALASAQTQYF. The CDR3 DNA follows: TGTGCCAGCAGTGAAGCGCTGGCCTCCGCCCAGACCCAGTACTTC.

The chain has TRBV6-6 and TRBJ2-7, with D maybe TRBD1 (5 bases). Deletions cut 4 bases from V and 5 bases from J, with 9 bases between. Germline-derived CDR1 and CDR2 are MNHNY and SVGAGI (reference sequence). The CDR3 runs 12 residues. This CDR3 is CASSWQGNEQYF. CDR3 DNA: TGTGCCAGCAGTTGGCAGGGCAACGAGCAGTACTTC.

This CDR3 reads CAVTTGRGTDTQYF. The DNA for the CDR3 is TGTGCCGTTACTACGGGGAGGGGCACAGATACGCAGTATTTT. The genes are TRBV19 and TRBJ2-3; the match to TRBD2 covers 7 bases. The V segment lost 11 bases and the J segment 1 base; nucleotides outside the gene matches: 9. CDR3 length: 14 amino acids. CDR1 is LNHDA and CDR2 is SQIVND in the germline V gene (reference sequence).

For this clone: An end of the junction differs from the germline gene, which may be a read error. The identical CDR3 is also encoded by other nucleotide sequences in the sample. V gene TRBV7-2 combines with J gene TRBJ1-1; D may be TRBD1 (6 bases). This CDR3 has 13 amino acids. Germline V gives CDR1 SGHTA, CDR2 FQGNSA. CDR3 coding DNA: TGTGCCAGTAGCTTAGCAGGGGAAACTGAAGCTTTCTTT. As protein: CASSLAGETEAFF.